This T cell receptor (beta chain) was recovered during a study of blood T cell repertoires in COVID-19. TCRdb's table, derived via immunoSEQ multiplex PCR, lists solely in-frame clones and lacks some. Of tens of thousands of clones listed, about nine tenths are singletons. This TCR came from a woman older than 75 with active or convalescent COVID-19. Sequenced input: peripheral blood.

The CDR3 coding sequence is TGCGCCAGCAGCTTGGAACCAGGGGGTGACACTGAAGCTTTCTTT. Its protein product is CASSLEPGGDTEAFF. The rearrangement links TRBV5-1 to TRBJ1-1, with TRBD1 matching over 7 bases. Germline trimming cut 0 bases from V and 3 bases from J; bases unmatched to any gene: 5. This CDR3 comprises 15 residues. CDR1 SGHRS and CDR2 YFSETQ come from the germline V gene. The variable domain in full, completed from reference TRBV5-1 and TRBJ1-1, reads KAGVTQTPRYLIKTRGQQVTLSCSPISGHRSVSWYQQTPGQGLQFLFEYFSETQRNKGNFPGRFSGRQFSNSRSEMNVSTLELGDSALYLCASSLEPGGDTEAFFGQGTRLTVV.